The rows below give T cell receptor beta chains drawn from one sample of a study of CD8+ T cells in alopecia areata. Here immunoSEQ multiplex PCR was the method, and the copy in TCRdb shows in-frame clones only, minus some. The repertoire consists of approximately 66,000 clones, with roughly 57% occurring once and the leading ten covering roughly 18%. The source material was CD8+ T cells sorted from blood, sampled at week 0. All receptors come from a human donor with alopecia areata. CDR3s include the opening cysteine and the closing phenylalanine or tryptophan. The D gene is left open where the match is weak. Clone size appears in some rows only: once, few, many, or a class for an expanded clone.

J: TRBJ2-3; V: TRBV4-3; D: TRBD2; size: few; DNA: TGCGCCAGCAGCCAAGATCGACTAGCGGGACCCACAGATACGCAGTATTTT; CDR3: CASSQDRLAGPTDTQYF
J: TRBJ1-2; V: TRBV7-2; D: -; size: -; DNA: TGTGCCAGCAGCTTAGAGGCCGCCTCCGGCTATGGCTACACCTTC; CDR3: CASSLEAASGYGYTF
J: TRBJ2-2; V: TRBV29-1; D: -; size: -; DNA: TGCAGCGGCCTCGTTCGAGAGAACACCGGGGAGCTGTTTTTT; CDR3: CSGLVRENTGELFF
J: TRBJ1-6; V: TRBV29-1; D: TRBD1; size: -; DNA: TGCAGCGTTAGGACAGGGGGCCTTAATTCACCCCTCCACTTT; CDR3: CSVRTGGLNSPLHF
J: TRBJ2-3; V: TRBV4-3; D: TRBD2; size: -; DNA: TGCGCCAGCAGCCAAGGGGCGGGAGTTGGGGCAGATACGCAGTATTTT; CDR3: CASSQGAGVGADTQYF
J: TRBJ1-3; V: TRBV30; D: -; size: many; DNA: TGTGCCTGGGACGAGCCCCTCTCCTCTGGAAACACCATATATTTT; CDR3: CAWDEPLSSGNTIYF
J: TRBJ1-2; V: TRBV7-9; D: -; size: -; DNA: TGTGCCAGCAGCTTACTAGGACAAACTCCTAACTATGGCTACACCTTC; CDR3: CASSLLGQTPNYGYTF
J: TRBJ2-1; V: TRBV19; D: -; size: few; DNA: TGTGCCAGTAGTCCGATTCCCCTTGCTAGCTCCTACAATGAGCAGTTCTTC; CDR3: CASSPIPLASSYNEQFF
J: TRBJ2-2; V: TRBV7-6; D: -; size: -; DNA: TGTGCCAGCACGCTCGACGGGAACACCGGGGAGCTGTTTTTT; CDR3: CASTLDGNTGELFF
J: TRBJ2-3; V: TRBV25-1; D: -; size: -; DNA: TGTGCCAGCAGTGAATATATCTGGGGGACCACAGATACGCAGTATTTT; CDR3: CASSEYIWGTTDTQYF
J: TRBJ2-4; V: TRBV7-9; D: TRBD1; size: -; DNA: TGTGCCAGCAGCTTAACGACAGGGAGAGTAGGGAACATTCAGTACTTC; CDR3: CASSLTTGRVGNIQYF
J: TRBJ2-1; V: TRBV21-1; D: -; size: -; DNA: TGTGCCAGCAGCAAACCCCACAATGAGCAGTTCTTC; CDR3: CASSKPHNEQFF
J: TRBJ2-2; V: TRBV30; D: TRBD2; size: -; DNA: TGTGCCTGGAGCCTAAACCTCGGGACTAGCGGGAGGGCCCACACCGGGGAGCTGTTTTTT; CDR3: CAWSLNLGTSGRAHTGELFF
J: TRBJ2-3; V: TRBV5-1; D: TRBD2; size: few; DNA: TGCGCCAGCAGCCCCCAGACTAGCGGGGGACAGGGTACGCAGTATTTT; CDR3: CASSPQTSGGQGTQYF
J: TRBJ1-1; V: TRBV10-3; D: TRBD1; size: -; DNA: TGTGCCATCAGGCGGGAACCGGGACAGGGGAAGACTGAAGCTTTCTTT; CDR3: CAIRREPGQGKTEAFF
J: TRBJ2-7; V: TRBV13; D: TRBD1; size: once; DNA: TGTGCCAGTGCAACCGGGACAGGGCGGGAGCAGTACTTC; CDR3: CASATGTGREQYF
J: TRBJ2-1; V: TRBV6-5; D: -; size: few; DNA: TGTGCCAGCAGGCAGGGTCCCAACAATGAGCAGTTCTTC; CDR3: CASRQGPNNEQFF
J: TRBJ1-5; V: TRBV10-3; D: -; size: few; DNA: TGTGCCATCAGTGAGGCATGGGGCGCCGATCAGCCCCAGCATTTT; CDR3: CAISEAWGADQPQHF
J: TRBJ1-1; V: TRBV7-9; D: TRBD1; size: -; DNA: TGTGCCAGCAGCTGGGACAGGGGCACTGAAGCTTTCTTT; CDR3: CASSWDRGTEAFF
J: TRBJ2-7; V: TRBV18; D: -; size: -; DNA: TGTGCCAGCTCACTCGAAGATTACGAGCAGTACTTC; CDR3: CASSLEDYEQYF
J: TRBJ2-1; V: TRBV2; D: TRBD2; size: few; DNA: TGTGCCAGCAGTTACGGACTAGCGGACAATGAGCAGTTCTTC; CDR3: CASSYGLADNEQFF
J: TRBJ2-3; V: TRBV5-1; D: -; size: -; DNA: TGCGCCAGCAGCCCGGGGACGGAAGTAGCAGATACGCAGTATTTT; CDR3: CASSPGTEVADTQYF
J: TRBJ2-5; V: TRBV7-2; D: TRBD1; size: -; DNA: TGTGCCAGCAGCACATGGGACAGGGGATACCAAGAGACCCAGTACTTC; CDR3: CASSTWDRGYQETQYF
J: TRBJ2-3; V: TRBV30; D: -; size: -; DNA: TGTGCCTGGAGTGTCCAGGCTGATACGCAGTATTTT; CDR3: CAWSVQADTQYF
J: TRBJ2-6; V: TRBV29-1; D: -; size: -; DNA: TGCAGCGTTGACGGCGGGGCCAACGTCCTGACTTTC; CDR3: CSVDGGANVLTF
J: TRBJ2-1; V: TRBV5-1; D: -; size: -; DNA: TGCGCCAGCAGCTTGGAGATGGGTATAGGTTACAATGAGCAGTTCTTC; CDR3: CASSLEMGIGYNEQFF
J: TRBJ1-1; V: TRBV5-1; D: -; size: -; DNA: TGCGCCAGCAGCTTTTCAGGGGTTGGGGTCACTGAAGCTTTCTTT; CDR3: CASSFSGVGVTEAFF
J: TRBJ1-1; V: TRBV5-1; D: -; size: -; DNA: TGCGCCAGCAGCTTGGCCCGAACATGGATGAACACTGAAGCTTTCTTT; CDR3: CASSLARTWMNTEAFF
J: TRBJ1-5; V: TRBV23-1; D: -; size: -; DNA: TGCGGGTCCTTCACCCCCCAGCATTTT; CDR3: CGSFTPQHF
J: TRBJ2-7; V: TRBV30; D: -; size: -; DNA: TGTGCCTGGAGTGTACTTGGAGACGAGCAGTACTTC; CDR3: CAWSVLGDEQYF
J: TRBJ1-1; V: TRBV6-5; D: -; size: -; DNA: TGTGCCAGCAGAGCAGGGGTAACTGAAGCTTTCTTT; CDR3: CASRAGVTEAFF
J: TRBJ2-7; V: TRBV28; D: -; size: few; DNA: TGTGCCAGCAGTTTGGCAGGGCTAAGCGAGCAGTACTTC; CDR3: CASSLAGLSEQYF
J: TRBJ2-1; V: TRBV6-4; D: TRBD2; size: few; DNA: TGTGCCAGCAGTGTACTAGCGGGGGAAAACAATGAGCAGTTCTTC; CDR3: CASSVLAGENNEQFF
J: TRBJ2-1; V: TRBV5-6; D: -; size: few; DNA: TGTGCCAGCAGCTTCTGGGGCTCAACCGGATGGCAGTTCTTC; CDR3: CASSFWGSTGWQFF
J: TRBJ2-3; V: TRBV6-1; D: TRBD1; size: few; DNA: TGTGCCAGCATTAACAGGGGGCGCAGCACAGATACGCAGTATTTT; CDR3: CASINRGRSTDTQYF
J: TRBJ1-2; V: TRBV2; D: -; size: -; DNA: TGTGCCAGCAGTCCCAGGACCCTCTATGGCTACACCTTC; CDR3: CASSPRTLYGYTF
J: TRBJ2-1; V: TRBV4-3; D: TRBD2; size: -; DNA: TGCGCCAGCAGCCAAGAAGGATCGGGACTAGCGGGAGTTAAGCAGTTCTTC; CDR3: CASSQEGSGLAGVKQFF
J: TRBJ1-2; V: TRBV4-3; D: TRBD1; size: -; DNA: TGCGCCAGCAGCCAGGACAGGGGGAACTATGGCTACACCTTC; CDR3: CASSQDRGNYGYTF
J: TRBJ2-7; V: TRBV5-6; D: -; size: -; DNA: TGTGCCAGCAGCTTGCGCGGTTCCTACGAGCAGTACTTC; CDR3: CASSLRGSYEQYF
J: TRBJ1-2; V: TRBV11-1; D: TRBD1; size: few; DNA: TGTGCCAGCAGGGCGACAGGGGACTATGGCTACACCTTC; CDR3: CASRATGDYGYTF
J: TRBJ2-5; V: TRBV25-1; D: TRBD2; size: -; DNA: TGTGCCAGCAGCCGGACTAGCGGGGCCCCGGGCCCAGAGACCCAGTACTTC; CDR3: CASSRTSGAPGPETQYF
J: TRBJ2-3; V: TRBV7-6; D: -; size: -; DNA: TGTGCCAGCAGCTTAGAGGCGGGGTATAGCACAGATACGCAGTATTTT; CDR3: CASSLEAGYSTDTQYF
J: TRBJ1-2; V: TRBV30; D: -; size: -; DNA: TGTGCCTCCACTCTCCGTCTCGGGGCCTACACCTTC; CDR3: CASTLRLGAYTF
J: TRBJ1-1; V: TRBV28; D: -; size: -; DNA: TGTGCCAGCAGTTTAGAACGTTTCGGGGCTCCGGTCTTT; CDR3: CASSLERFGAPVF
J: TRBJ1-2; V: TRBV7-2; D: -; size: -; DNA: TGTGCCAGCAGCTTAGACTACCCCCCGGGCAGGGACTATGGCTACACCTTC; CDR3: CASSLDYPPGRDYGYTF
J: TRBJ2-2; V: TRBV5-1; D: TRBD1; size: -; DNA: TGCGCCAGCAGCCCCCCCGACAGGGAGAGCACCGGGGAGCTGTTTTTT; CDR3: CASSPPDRESTGELFF
J: TRBJ2-2; V: TRBV27; D: -; size: few; DNA: TGTGCCAGCAGTTTAACGGGAGAGCCCGGGGAGCTGTTTTTT; CDR3: CASSLTGEPGELFF
J: TRBJ2-3; V: TRBV29-1; D: -; size: few; DNA: TGCAGCGTTGAAGACTTCCCTGCGCAGTATTTT; CDR3: CSVEDFPAQYF